This T cell receptor beta chain was recovered during a study of shared clonotypes between healthy human individuals. The CDR3 loop spans 14 amino acids. The V and J ends lost 5 bases and 3 bases, in that order; junction bases with no gene match: 7. From germline, CDR1 is SGHNT and CDR2 YENEEA. Generated by immunoSEQ multiplex PCR, the TCRdb table keeps only in-frame clones and is missing some. The sample includes some 550,000 clones, more than 95% of them seen just once. The sequenced sample consisted of naive CD4+ T cells sorted from blood. Indicated subset: CD45RA+ positively selected. J is TRBJ2-7 and V is TRBV11-3, with TRBD1 matching over 7 bases. The sequence came from a woman in her 30s in good health. The CDR3 protein is CASSQSRDSYEQYF. CDR3 nucleotides: TGTGCCAGCAGCCAGTCCCGGGACAGCTACGAGCAGTACTTC.